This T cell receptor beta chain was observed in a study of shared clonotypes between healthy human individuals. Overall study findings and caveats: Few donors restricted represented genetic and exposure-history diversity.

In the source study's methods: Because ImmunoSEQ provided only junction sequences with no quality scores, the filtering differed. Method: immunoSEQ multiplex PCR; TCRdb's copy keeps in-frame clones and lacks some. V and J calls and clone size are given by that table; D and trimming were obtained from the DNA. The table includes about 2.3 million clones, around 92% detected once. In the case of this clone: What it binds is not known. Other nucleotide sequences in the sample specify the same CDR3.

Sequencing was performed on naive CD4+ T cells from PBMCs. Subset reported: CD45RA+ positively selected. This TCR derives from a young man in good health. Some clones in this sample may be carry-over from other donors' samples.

CDR3 amino acids: CASSLRALNTGELFF. The CDR3 nucleotides read TGTGCCAGCAGCCTCAGGGCCCTTAACACCGGGGAGCTGTTTTTT. The chain combines TRBV7-2 with TRBJ2-2; D may be TRBD1 (5 bases). V gave up 5 bases and J gave up 2 bases, with 12 bases separating them. Germline CDR1 and CDR2: SGHTA and FQGNSA. The CDR3 has 15 residues.